This entry lists 28 T cell receptor beta chains sequenced from one sample in a study of regulatory T cells in long-lasting Graves disease. Time point specified: persistent/refractory GD, antithyroid drugs over 5 years with positive TRAb. The TCR library used RNA extracted from PBMCs. Investigators prepared the TCR beta libraries by applying iRepertoire HTBI primers and Arm-PCR of CDR3 regions. TCRdb fed the multiplex PCR reads into MiXCR, producing one record per CDR3 protein. The repertoire includes over 350,000 distinct CDR3 sequences, roughly 20% of them detected once, and around 21% sits in the top ten. This sample comprised peripheral blood mononuclear cells (PBMCs), obtained when the disease was refractory, from a patient treated with antithyroid drugs. These receptors came from a female donor with Graves disease.

This clonotype was counted at least ten times. This chain connects TRBV7-3 to TRBJ2-6, with 9 positions matching TRBD2. The junction had 8 bases not matched to a gene; V was cut back by 5 bases and J by 0 bases. CDR3 length equals 18 residues. Germline V gene sequence: CDR1 SGHTA, CDR2 FQGTGA. CDR3 region: CASSPLAGATSGANVLTF. CDR3 nucleotide sequence: TGTGCCAGCAGCCCTTTAGCGGGAGCCACCTCTGGGGCCAACGTCCTGACTTTC.

A remark on this clonotype: A read error may be the cause here, since a much bigger clone is one base away. J is TRBJ1-4 and V is TRBV30; D not certain. CDR1 is GTSNPN, CDR2 SVGIG, per germline (reference sequence). Between the trimmed V and J ends, which lost 0 bases and 8 bases, there was a span of 10 bases. The CDR3 covers 13 residues. CDR3 residues: CAWSVGRDEKLFF. In DNA form, the CDR3 reads TGTGCCTGGAGTGTCGGTCGTGACGAAAAACTGTTTTTT. The full variable domain, with the rest looked up from reference TRBV30 and TRBJ1-4, is SQTIHQWPATLVQPVGSPLSLECTVEGTSNPNLYWYRQAAGRGLQLLFYSVGIGQISSEVPQNLSASRPQDRQFILSSKKLLLSDSGFYLCAWSVGRDEKLFFGSGTQLSVL.

In this sample, this clonotype turned up a few times. The J gene is TRBJ2-7, the V gene TRBV5-6; 13 bases line up with TRBD2. Germline values: CDR1 SGHDT, CDR2 YYEEEE. Trimming removed 4 bases from V and 2 bases from J; junction bases left unmatched: 6. The CDR3 has 16 residues. CDR3 DNA: TGTGCCAGCAGCGGCGGACTAGCGGGAGACCCCTACGAGCAGTACTTC. Its protein is CASSGGLAGDPYEQYF.

This clonotype was picked up a small number of times. This chain joins TRBV6-1 and TRBJ2-2, with D perhaps TRBD2 (6 bases). Trimming left V 5 bases short and J 9 bases short, with 16 bases between. From germline, CDR1 is MNHNS and CDR2 SASEGT. This CDR3 is built from 14 residues. DNA of the CDR3: TGTGCCAGCAGTTACGGGGACTGGGGCCGGGAGCTGTTTTTT. It codes for CASSYGDWGRELFF.

This clonotype was detected a few times. The chain carries TRBV4-3 and TRBJ1-5; 7 nucleotides align to TRBD1. Germline V gene data show CDR1 as LGHNA and CDR2 as YSLEER. CDR3 length: 16 residues. Unmatched junction bases numbered 9, after V lost 0 bases and J lost 7 bases. CDR3 bases: TGCGCCAGCAGCCAAGATTTAGGGGGCGCGGGGCAGCCCCAGCATTTT. Protein: CASSQDLGGAGQPQHF.

The J gene is TRBJ1-4, the V gene TRBV20-1; D is unclear. From germline, CDR1 is DFQATT and CDR2 SNEGSKA (reference sequence). This CDR3 has 11 residues. V was shortened by 3 bases and J by 8 bases, with 7 bases between the two germline ends. The chain's CDR3 is CSASLLEKLFF. The DNA for the CDR3 is TGCAGTGCTAGTCTCCTCGAAAAACTGTTTTTT.

This clonotype was counted between two and nine times. The chain employs TRBV15 and TRBJ1-5, with a weak D call TRBD1 (6 bases). Germline lookup yields CDR1 LNHNV and CDR2 YYDKDF (reference sequence). Trimming stripped 0 bases from V and 3 bases from J, with 18 bases between. The CDR3 length is 18 residues. The CDR3 sequence is CATSRDRIDRFPNQPQHF. CDR3 sequence (DNA): TGTGCCACCAGCAGAGATCGGATAGACAGGTTTCCCAATCAGCCCCAGCATTTT.

The rearrangement links TRBV5-1 to TRBJ2-7; 12 bases agree with TRBD2. The CDR3 is made up of 15 amino acids. J gave up 7 bases and V 0 bases, and 5 bases lay outside the gene matches. CDR1 is SGHRS, CDR2 YFSETQ, per germline. This CDR3 is CASSLVLAGGGEQYF. CDR3 coding DNA: TGCGCCAGCAGCTTGGTCCTAGCGGGAGGGGGAGAGCAGTACTTC.

In the case of this clonotype: A far more abundant clone sits one base away, making this likely a read error. The genes are TRBV6-2 or TRBV6-3 and TRBJ1-2, with 11 nucleotides matching TRBD1. This CDR3 contains 13 residues. CDR1 MNHEY and CDR2 SVGEGT come from the germline V gene. The CDR3 spells CASSGTGGLGCTF. CDR3 DNA sequence: TGTGCCAGTTCCGGGACAGGGGGACTTGGCTGCACCTTC.

This clonotype was detected many times. The J gene is TRBJ1-1, the V gene TRBV27; D is possibly TRBD1 (5 bases). Between the trimmed V and J ends, which lost 4 bases and 0 bases, there was a span of 15 bases. The CDR3 spans 16 residues. Per the germline V gene, CDR1 is MNHEY and CDR2 is SMNVEV (reference sequence). CDR3 protein: CASSSPGAGMNTEAFF. CDR3 in DNA: TGTGCCAGCAGTTCCCCCGGAGCAGGGATGAACACTGAAGCTTTCTTT.

In this sample, this clonotype turned up a few times. The chain is built from TRBV6-2 or TRBV6-3 and TRBJ2-1; D may be TRBD1 or TRBD2 (6 bases each). Germline V gene sequence: CDR1 MNHEY, CDR2 SVGEGT. Trimming stripped 6 bases from V and 0 bases from J, with 18 bases between. The CDR3 is made up of 17 amino acids. CDR3 in amino acids: CASRGEEGGSSYNEQFF. CDR3 bases: TGTGCCAGCAGGGGGGAAGAGGGGGGAAGCTCCTACAATGAGCAGTTCTTC.

V is TRBV5-1 and J is TRBJ2-6, with no clear D. V lost 0 bases to trimming and J lost 2 bases, with 6 bases between them. Germline CDR1 reads SGHRS; CDR2 reads YFSETQ. The CDR3 spans 15 residues. The CDR3 sequence: CASSLGRTGANVLTF. Written as DNA, the CDR3 is TGCGCCAGCAGCTTGGGCAGGACTGGGGCCAACGTCCTGACTTTC. Complete variable domain (other parts from reference TRBV5-1 and TRBJ2-6): KAGVTQTPRYLIKTRGQQVTLSCSPISGHRSVSWYQQTPGQGLQFLFEYFSETQRNKGNFPGRFSGRQFSNSRSEMNVSTLELGDSALYLCASSLGRTGANVLTFGAGSRLTVL.

At least ten counts were recorded for this clonotype. The chain joins TRBV7-3 to TRBJ2-5; TRBD2 matches at 9 bases. Trimming at V came to 4 bases and at J to 4 bases, leaving 7 bases not matched to a gene. The CDR3 runs 15 residues. CDR1 is SGHTA and CDR2 is FQGTGA in the germline V gene. The CDR3 DNA follows: TGTGCCAGCAGCTCCCGTAGCGGGAGCGGAGAGACCCAGTACTTC. Encoded protein: CASSSRSGSGETQYF.

The gene calls are TRBV19 and TRBJ2-7, with 8 bases identical to TRBD2. V gave up 6 bases and J gave up 4 bases; unmatched junction bases: 14. This CDR3 has 16 amino acids. The germline V gene encodes CDR1 LNHDA and CDR2 SQIVND (reference sequence). CDR3 DNA: TGTGCCAGTAGCCCCGGGGGGGGGCGGACTGGATACGAGCAGTACTTC. Its protein product is CASSPGGGRTGYEQYF.

This clonotype was picked up many times. The V call is TRBV7-8, the J call TRBJ1-1, with D hard to call. V was pared by 1 base and J by 1 base, with 4 bases between. This CDR3 is 13 amino acids long. CDR1 and CDR2 (germline): SGHVS, FQNEAQ. CDR3 bases: TGTGCCAGCAGCTTAGACCCGAACACTGAAGCTTTCTTT. This codes for CASSLDPNTEAFF.

Many counts were recorded for this clonotype. The gene calls are TRBV2 and TRBJ1-1; D remains ambiguous. Trimming removed 6 bases at V and 4 bases at J, with 21 bases between. CDR1 is SNHLY, CDR2 FYNNEI, per germline. The length of the CDR3 is 16 residues. The chain's CDR3 is CASRLETGPLGTEAFF. The CDR3 DNA is TGTGCCAGCAGATTAGAAACCGGACCGTTAGGCACTGAAGCTTTCTTT.

This clonotype occurred a few times. The CDR3 DNA sequence: TGTGCCAGTAGTCTCCTAGGACAGGTCGGCTACACCTTC. This encodes CASSLLGQVGYTF. This chain uses TRBV19 with TRBJ1-2; TRBD1 agrees at 7 bases. The V gene's germline CDR1 is LNHDA and CDR2 SQIVND (reference sequence). V gave up 5 bases and J gave up 8 bases; unmatched junction bases: 8. The CDR3 runs to 13 residues.

This clonotype was recorded at least ten times. The J gene is TRBJ1-2, the V gene TRBV30, with D unresolved. The CDR3 runs to 15 residues. CDR1 and CDR2 from the germline V gene are GTSNPN and SVGIG (reference sequence). V dropped 3 bases and J dropped 2 bases, with 16 bases sitting between them. CDR3 loop: CAWRPIDAGNYGYTF. The DNA for the CDR3 is TGTGCCTGGAGACCCATTGATGCAGGAAACTATGGCTACACCTTC.

This clonotype has ten or more counts. The chain uses TRBV28 and TRBJ1-2; the match to TRBD1 covers 9 bases. The germline V gene encodes CDR1 MDHEN and CDR2 SYDVKM. The CDR3 covers 14 residues. Trimming removed 4 bases from V and 2 bases from J; junction bases left unmatched: 2. This CDR3 reads CASSSGQGNYGYTF. In DNA form, the CDR3 reads TGTGCCAGCAGTTCGGGACAGGGAAACTATGGCTACACCTTC.

This clonotype has a count of ten or more. V and J are TRBV2 and TRBJ2-5; D uncertain. V lost 8 bases and J 0 bases, leaving 13 bases between the germline ends. Germline CDR1 and CDR2: SNHLY and FYNNEI. This CDR3 is built from 14 residues. The CDR3 DNA sequence: TGTGCCAGCTCCCTTCGTGACTACCAAGAGACCCAGTACTTC. As protein: CASSLRDYQETQYF.

This chain uses TRBV19 with TRBJ2-7; D may be TRBD2 (5 bases). The CDR3 runs to 16 residues. Trimming removed 0 bases from V and 8 bases from J, with 20 bases in between. Germline loops: CDR1 LNHDA, CDR2 SQIVND (reference sequence). This CDR3 is CASSIDVGLTRPQQYF. CDR3 bases: TGTGCCAGTAGTATAGATGTCGGACTCACCCGCCCCCAGCAGTACTTC.

This clonotype was seen ten or more times. This rearrangement joins TRBV15 to TRBJ2-7; possibly TRBD2 for D (5 bases). Germline loops: CDR1 LNHNV, CDR2 YYDKDF (reference sequence). This CDR3 has 15 amino acids. Trimming removed 0 bases from V and 4 bases from J, with 13 bases in between. This chain's CDR3 is CATSRDRRAGYEQYF. Here the CDR3 DNA reads TGTGCCACCAGCAGAGATCGGCGGGCCGGATACGAGCAGTACTTC.

The table lists this clonotype with a few counts. A read error is possible here, since a much larger clone lies one base away. The final CDR3 position lacks the conserved phenylalanine or tryptophan, pointing to a likely read error. The chain recombines TRBV2 with TRBJ1-2; D is uncertain. The CDR3 consists of 11 residues. Trimming pared 4 bases from V and 5 bases from J, leaving 5 bases between. The V gene's germline CDR1 is SNHLY and CDR2 FYNNEI. CDR3 loop: CASSVVYGYTL. DNA for the CDR3: TGTGCCAGCAGTGTGGTTTATGGCTACACCCTC.

This clonotype was counted ten times or more. The chain employs TRBV29-1 and TRBJ1-1; no definite D call. V dropped 4 bases and J dropped 3 bases, with 12 bases sitting between them. CDR1 SQVTM and CDR2 ANQGSEA come from the germline V gene. The CDR3 extends over 13 amino acids. The CDR3 bases are TGCAGCGTTGGCGGGAGCCTGGACACTGAAGCTTTCTTT. It translates to CSVGGSLDTEAFF. Using reference TRBV29-1 and TRBJ1-1 for the parts outside the CDR3, the full variable domain is SAVISQKPSRDICQRGTSLTIQCQVDSQVTMMFWYRQQPGQSLTLIATANQGSEATYESGFVIDKFPISRPNLTFSTLTVSNMSPEDSSIYLCSVGGSLDTEAFFGQGTRLTVV.

The rearrangement links TRBV4-2 to TRBJ1-1; tentatively, D is TRBD1 (6 bases). The CDR3 covers 14 residues. Germline V gives CDR1 LGHNA, CDR2 YNFKEQ. Trimming took off 0 bases at V and 4 bases at J, with 9 bases between the two ends. CDR3 residues: CASSQEQGLTEAFF. The CDR3 DNA sequence: TGTGCCAGCAGCCAAGAGCAGGGGCTCACTGAAGCTTTCTTT.

The chain links TRBV9 to TRBJ2-7; TRBD2 matches 15 bases. Germline V gives CDR1 SGDLS, CDR2 YYNGEE. The junction had 10 bases not matched to a gene; V was cut back by 4 bases and J by 5 bases. CDR3 length: 17 amino acids. CDR3 in amino acids: CASSPGLAGGPLHEQYF. CDR3 sequence (DNA): TGTGCCAGCAGCCCCGGACTAGCGGGAGGGCCGCTTCACGAGCAGTACTTC.

This clonotype was seen a handful of times. The genes are TRBV9 and TRBJ1-5; D not certain. V dropped 0 bases and J dropped 6 bases, with 7 bases sitting between them. The CDR3 spans 13 residues. From germline, CDR1 is SGDLS and CDR2 YYNGEE. CDR3 protein: CASSVEASQPQHF. For the CDR3, the DNA is TGTGCCAGCAGCGTAGAGGCCAGTCAGCCCCAGCATTTT.

Comments on this clonotype: A far larger clone is one base from this, pointing to a likely read error. The chain is built from TRBV7-9 and TRBJ2-7, with TRBD2 as a possible D gene (6 bases). The CDR3 contains 15 residues. V was shortened by 5 bases and J by 9 bases, with 23 bases between the two germline ends. Germline V gene sequence: CDR1 SEHNR, CDR2 FQNEAQ (reference sequence). The CDR3 coding sequence is TGTGCCAGCAGCGGCATGGTTGTAGAGGGACTCGGGCAGTACTTC. Amino acids: CASSGMVVEGLGQYF.